This is a list of T cell receptor beta chains from one sample in a study of T cells in narcolepsy. Sequencing was performed with immunoSEQ multiplex PCR; in TCRdb, only in-frame clones are kept and a portion is missing. Seen here are about 32,000 clones, almost 80% observed once, and the top ten hold approximately 3.8%. Sample: memory (CD45RA-) CD4+ T cells from blood. The origin of the receptors is a human donor in good health. CDR3s leave out the opening cysteine and the closing phenylalanine or tryptophan.

j_call v_call cdr3_aa
TRBJ2-3 TRBV10-3 AISESRIAGGPTDTQY
TRBJ1-1 TRBV27 ASRGRSNTEAF
TRBJ1-2 TRBV5-8 ASSLVGQGYGYT
TRBJ2-3 TRBV9 ASSPLPNTDTQY
TRBJ2-1 TRBV10-3 AISVTSGGRGEQF
TRBJ1-4 TRBV19 ASSLNRGVSNEKLF
TRBJ2-5 TRBV19 ASSTGDRSGTQY
TRBJ1-2 TRBV28 ASSQGQGIDYGYT
TRBJ2-7 TRBV5-1 ASSDNSYEQY
TRBJ1-5 TRBV30 AWSVGGQPQH
TRBJ1-2 TRBV5-1 ASSLESAGYGYT
TRBJ2-3 TRBV2 ASSSAWGLAGASTDTQY
TRBJ1-6 TRBV19 ASTDTTVHNSPLH
TRBJ1-4 TRBV6-1 ASSELGSRNEKLF
TRBJ1-5 TRBV30 AWRGQGGNQPQH
TRBJ2-1 TRBV19 ASSEGGHGNEQF
TRBJ2-5 TRBV2 ASRLLGETQY
TRBJ2-7 TRBV27 ASSLSRLAGDYGEQY
TRBJ1-5 TRBV4-2 ASSQESGSGDSAYQPQH
TRBJ2-7 TRBV29-1 SATQDNYEQY
TRBJ2-5 TRBV27 ASSLGLAVGETQY
TRBJ1-2 TRBV6-4 ASSLTDSNYGYT
TRBJ2-4 TRBV9 ASSSSQGASNIQY
TRBJ1-3 TRBV7-9 ASSPRPFGLNSGNTIY
TRBJ2-7 TRBV21-1 ASSKEPGLAGGPPYEQY
TRBJ2-6 TRBV30 AWSAARTGSGANVLT
TRBJ1-4 TRBV25-1 ASSVQVNEKLF
TRBJ1-1 TRBV19 ASSEGGYRTEAF
TRBJ1-3 TRBV6-6 ASSPQGTGNTIY
TRBJ2-7 TRBV11-3 ASSHGTSYEQY
TRBJ2-3 TRBV5-1 ASSLDGGRTDTQY
TRBJ1-1 TRBV5-1 ASSLTGGVTEAF
TRBJ1-5 TRBV6-6 ASSPQPGGLLKPQH
TRBJ2-7 TRBV5-1 ASSENGDNEQY
TRBJ1-3 TRBV6-5 ASSYSGAGLGNTIY
TRBJ2-7 TRBV6-1 ASSQMTDYEQY
TRBJ2-1 TRBV19 ASTSGTSGRNEQF
TRBJ2-5 TRBV25-1 ASSEEGTGVQETQY
TRBJ1-2 TRBV6-1 ASSVQPLYGYT
NA TRBV7-6 ASSLQGNEQY
TRBJ2-1 TRBV11-2 ASSLGPAGLIQTRSEQF
TRBJ1-1 TRBV5-1 ASSLASLDTEAF
TRBJ2-3 TRBV18 ASSPDQTKTSTDTQY
TRBJ1-2 TRBV6-1 ASSEYLRGATGYT
TRBJ1-1 TRBV11-3 ASSLGFGQGNTEAF
TRBJ2-7 TRBV5-4 ASSRDRGMTYEQY
TRBJ1-1 TRBV2 ASTRTGLGTEAF
TRBJ1-2 TRBV12-5 ASGLDSGGGYT